The rows below give T cell receptor beta chains drawn from one sample of a study of blood T cell repertoires in COVID-19. The protocol was immunoSEQ multiplex PCR, while the TCRdb copy is restricted to in-frame clones and leaves out a portion. This table has 130,000 to 150,000 clones, 84% appearing once. Sequencing used peripheral blood. Every receptor here comes from a woman older than 75 in a cohort sampled during active or convalescent COVID-19. The CDR3 runs from the conserved cysteine through the conserved F or W. The order of the fields is clone size, D gene, J gene, V gene, CDR3 DNA, CDR3 protein. A D gene is named only where the DNA matches it firmly. Size is omitted from some rows. Given values are once, few, many or a class for expanded clones.

clone size: NA; D gene: TRBD1; J gene: TRBJ1-4; V gene: TRBV6-2/TRBV6-3; CDR3 DNA: TGTGCCAGCAGCCGCGGGACAGGGTTACTGTTTTTT; CDR3 protein: CASSRGTGLLFF
clone size: NA; D gene: TRBD1; J gene: TRBJ1-1; V gene: TRBV6-6; CDR3 DNA: TGTGCCAGCAGTACAGGGGGGGCAGTAGAAACTGAAGCTTTCTTT; CDR3 protein: CASSTGGAVETEAFF
clone size: NA; D gene: TRBD1; J gene: TRBJ2-1; V gene: TRBV7-3; CDR3 DNA: TGTGCCAGCAGCTTAGGGACAGGGTACAATGAGCAGTTCTTC; CDR3 protein: CASSLGTGYNEQFF
clone size: NA; D gene: NA; J gene: TRBJ1-2; V gene: TRBV7-9; CDR3 DNA: TGTGCCAGCAGCTTAGCCGGGACTATTAAAGCCTATGGCTACACCTTC; CDR3 protein: CASSLAGTIKAYGYTF
clone size: NA; D gene: TRBD1; J gene: TRBJ1-2; V gene: TRBV28; CDR3 DNA: TGTGCCAGCAGACTGGGACAGGGCAACTATGGCTACACCTTC; CDR3 protein: CASRLGQGNYGYTF
clone size: NA; D gene: NA; J gene: TRBJ1-2; V gene: TRBV4-1; CDR3 DNA: TGCGCCAGCCGAAAGTCGTTAGCAGGGGATGACTATGGCTACACCTTC; CDR3 protein: CASRKSLAGDDYGYTF
clone size: NA; D gene: NA; J gene: TRBJ1-2; V gene: TRBV3-1/TRBV3-2; CDR3 DNA: TGTGCCAGCAGCCCCCTATCGACAGCTAGCTATGGCTACACCTTC; CDR3 protein: CASSPLSTASYGYTF
clone size: once; D gene: TRBD1; J gene: TRBJ1-2; V gene: TRBV9; CDR3 DNA: TGTGCCAGCAGCGGGGACAGGGTAGGTGGCTACACCTTC; CDR3 protein: CASSGDRVGGYTF
clone size: NA; D gene: NA; J gene: TRBJ1-2; V gene: TRBV6-5; CDR3 DNA: TGTGCCAGCAGTTACTCGTCTTATGGCTACACCTTC; CDR3 protein: CASSYSSYGYTF
clone size: NA; D gene: TRBD1; J gene: TRBJ2-3; V gene: TRBV27; CDR3 DNA: TGTGCCAGCAAGAGGGGGCCGACAGATACGCAGTATTTT; CDR3 protein: CASKRGPTDTQYF
clone size: NA; D gene: NA; J gene: TRBJ2-1; V gene: TRBV12-3/TRBV12-4; CDR3 DNA: TGTGCCAGCAGTTCGAACACCGGGACAAAGGTCTTCTTC; CDR3 protein: CASSSNTGTKVFF
clone size: NA; D gene: TRBD1; J gene: TRBJ2-3; V gene: TRBV9; CDR3 DNA: TGTGCCAGCGCCCTGGCGGGACAGGGCCCAGATACGCAGTATTTT; CDR3 protein: CASALAGQGPDTQYF
clone size: NA; D gene: NA; J gene: TRBJ2-5; V gene: TRBV11-2; CDR3 DNA: TGTGCCAGCAGCTTACGGGAGACCCAGTACTTC; CDR3 protein: CASSLRETQYF
clone size: NA; D gene: NA; J gene: TRBJ1-5; V gene: TRBV19; CDR3 DNA: TGTGCCAGTAGTATAGTCAGCAGGGCCCAAAATCAGCCCCAGCATTTT; CDR3 protein: CASSIVSRAQNQPQHF
clone size: NA; D gene: NA; J gene: TRBJ1-6; V gene: TRBV9; CDR3 DNA: NA; CDR3 protein: CASSVGAGNSPLHF
clone size: NA; D gene: NA; J gene: TRBJ2-4; V gene: TRBV28; CDR3 DNA: TGTGCCAGCAGTTTAATTAGGGGTCCCAAAAACATTCAGTACTTC; CDR3 protein: CASSLIRGPKNIQYF
clone size: NA; D gene: TRBD2; J gene: TRBJ2-3; V gene: TRBV12-5; CDR3 DNA: TGTGCTAGTGGTTTGGTAATGGCTAGCGGGGGGCTTAGGGATACGCAGTATTTT; CDR3 protein: CASGLVMASGGLRDTQYF
clone size: NA; D gene: TRBD1; J gene: TRBJ2-1; V gene: TRBV11-2; CDR3 DNA: TGTGCCAGCAGGCAGGGACAGAACCTTTACAATGAGCAGTTCTTC; CDR3 protein: CASRQGQNLYNEQFF
clone size: NA; D gene: TRBD1; J gene: TRBJ1-4; V gene: TRBV30; CDR3 DNA: TGTGCCTACACGGGACAGGGCCATGAAAAACTGTTTTTT; CDR3 protein: CAYTGQGHEKLFF
clone size: NA; D gene: NA; J gene: TRBJ2-2; V gene: TRBV5-8; CDR3 DNA: TGTGCCAGCAGCTTGGGGACATTAATAGGGACCGGGGAGCTGTTTTTT; CDR3 protein: CASSLGTLIGTGELFF
clone size: NA; D gene: TRBD2; J gene: TRBJ2-5; V gene: TRBV3-1/TRBV3-2; CDR3 DNA: TGTGCCAGCAGCCAATCGATAATTAGCGGGGGGCCTTTAGAGACCCAGTACTTC; CDR3 protein: CASSQSIISGGPLETQYF
clone size: NA; D gene: TRBD1; J gene: TRBJ2-7; V gene: TRBV6-6; CDR3 DNA: TGTGCCAGCAGTTACTCACCGGGACAGGGAACCCACGAGCAGTACTTC; CDR3 protein: CASSYSPGQGTHEQYF
clone size: NA; D gene: NA; J gene: TRBJ1-1; V gene: TRBV5-1; CDR3 DNA: TGCGCCAGCAGCTCGGACAGTACCCTCATGAACACTGAAGCTTTCTTT; CDR3 protein: CASSSDSTLMNTEAFF
clone size: NA; D gene: NA; J gene: TRBJ2-2; V gene: TRBV24-1; CDR3 DNA: TGTGCCACCAGGAGAGGTCAGGGCGTGGCCGGGGAGCTGTTTTTT; CDR3 protein: CATRRGQGVAGELFF
clone size: NA; D gene: NA; J gene: TRBJ2-5; V gene: TRBV2; CDR3 DNA: TGTGCCAGCAGTGACGTCCAGGAAGAGACCCAGTACTTC; CDR3 protein: CASSDVQEETQYF
clone size: NA; D gene: NA; J gene: TRBJ1-2; V gene: TRBV18; CDR3 DNA: TGTGCCAGCTCACCACCGATCGCAGGGGAATATGGCTACACCTTC; CDR3 protein: CASSPPIAGEYGYTF
clone size: once; D gene: NA; J gene: TRBJ1-6; V gene: TRBV12-3/TRBV12-4; CDR3 DNA: TGTGCCAGCAGTTATGATACCAGTCGATCCCTCCACTTT; CDR3 protein: CASSYDTSRSLHF
clone size: NA; D gene: TRBD1; J gene: TRBJ1-6; V gene: TRBV2; CDR3 DNA: TGTGCCAGCAGCGGGACAGGGACCGGTAATTCACCCCTCCACTTT; CDR3 protein: CASSGTGTGNSPLHF
clone size: few; D gene: NA; J gene: TRBJ1-1; V gene: TRBV7-8; CDR3 DNA: TGTGCCAGCAGCCGCGACTTAAAGTTT; CDR3 protein: CASSRDLKF
clone size: once; D gene: NA; J gene: TRBJ2-2; V gene: TRBV21-1; CDR3 DNA: TGTGCCAGCAGCAAAGTCCGCGGGGACGGCCTCACCGGGGAGCTGTTTTTT; CDR3 protein: CASSKVRGDGLTGELFF
clone size: NA; D gene: NA; J gene: TRBJ1-6; V gene: TRBV5-6; CDR3 DNA: TGTGCCAGCGGTTGGCGGGGTAATTCACCCCTCCACTTT; CDR3 protein: CASGWRGNSPLHF
clone size: NA; D gene: NA; J gene: TRBJ2-2; V gene: TRBV3-1/TRBV3-2; CDR3 DNA: TGTGCCAGCAGCCAGGCACTAGATTCCGGGGAGCTGTTTTTT; CDR3 protein: CASSQALDSGELFF
clone size: NA; D gene: NA; J gene: TRBJ2-5; V gene: TRBV4-3; CDR3 DNA: TGCGCCAGCAGCCAGACCCGGGACACTAACCAGTACTTC; CDR3 protein: CASSQTRDTNQYF
clone size: few; D gene: NA; J gene: TRBJ2-1; V gene: TRBV9; CDR3 DNA: TGTGCCAGCAGCGTAGAGCTAGCTGACTACAATGAGCAGTTCTTC; CDR3 protein: CASSVELADYNEQFF
clone size: NA; D gene: NA; J gene: TRBJ1-3; V gene: TRBV7-2; CDR3 DNA: TGTGCCAGCCGGGACACAAGCTCTGGAAACACCATATATTTT; CDR3 protein: CASRDTSSGNTIYF
clone size: NA; D gene: TRBD1; J gene: TRBJ2-1; V gene: TRBV6-6; CDR3 DNA: TGTGCCAGCAGTTACCTTCGGGACAGTATCGATGAGCAGTTCTTC; CDR3 protein: CASSYLRDSIDEQFF
clone size: NA; D gene: NA; J gene: TRBJ1-2; V gene: TRBV4-2; CDR3 DNA: TGTGCCAGCAGCCCTAAAATCTCGTATGGCTACACCTTC; CDR3 protein: CASSPKISYGYTF
clone size: NA; D gene: NA; J gene: TRBJ1-2; V gene: TRBV3-1/TRBV3-2; CDR3 DNA: TGTGCCAGCAGCCAAGCAGGAGGCTACACCTTC; CDR3 protein: CASSQAGGYTF